This TCR beta chain was identified during a study of T cells expressing NK-cell markers. Study-wide context: From sorted CD3+CD56+NKG2C+, CD3+CD56+NKG2C- and CD3+CD56-NKG2C+ T cells came the TCR beta repertoires.

Broader study findings: Expanded NKG2C+ T cell clones had unclear HCMV specificity.

CDR3 size: 16 residues. Germline loops: CDR1 SGHAT, CDR2 FQNNGV. Worth noting for this clonotype: The antigen is undetermined.

TCRdb reprocessed the 5' RACE reads and stores each CDR3 protein as one record, lacking DNA. The sample table includes roughly 160,000 distinct CDR3 sequences. Sequencing was done on a sample of blood T cells: a sorted CD56 or NKG2C T cell subset, CD4+ or CD8+ T cells, or bulk PBMC T cells (not recorded which). The V and J genes are TRBV11-2 and TRBJ2-3; as DNA is missing, the TRBD2 call by TCRdb cannot be tested. The sequence came from a man between 18 and 69 years old in good health. This CDR3 is CASTSPGTTSADTQYF.